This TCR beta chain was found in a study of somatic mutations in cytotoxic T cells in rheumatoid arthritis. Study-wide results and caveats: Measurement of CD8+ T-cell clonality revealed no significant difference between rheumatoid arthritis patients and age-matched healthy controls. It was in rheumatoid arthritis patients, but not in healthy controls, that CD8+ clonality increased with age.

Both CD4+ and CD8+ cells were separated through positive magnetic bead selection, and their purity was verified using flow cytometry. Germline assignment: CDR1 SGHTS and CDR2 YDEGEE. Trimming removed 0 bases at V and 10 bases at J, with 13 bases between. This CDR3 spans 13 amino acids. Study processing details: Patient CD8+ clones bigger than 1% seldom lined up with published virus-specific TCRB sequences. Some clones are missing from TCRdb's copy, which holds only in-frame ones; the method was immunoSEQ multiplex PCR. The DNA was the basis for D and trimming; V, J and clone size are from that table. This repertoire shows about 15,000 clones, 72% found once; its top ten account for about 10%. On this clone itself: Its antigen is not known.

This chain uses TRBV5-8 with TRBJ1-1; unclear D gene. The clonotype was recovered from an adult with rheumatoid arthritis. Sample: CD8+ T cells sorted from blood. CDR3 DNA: TGTGCCAGCAGCTTGGATCTGGGGAGGAGAGCTTTCTTT. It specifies CASSLDLGRRAFF.